These 7 T cell receptor beta chains originate from one sample sequenced in a study of blood T cell repertoires in COVID-19. Generated by immunoSEQ multiplex PCR, the TCRdb table keeps only in-frame clones and is missing some. The sample contains around 80,000 clones, about four fifths of which appear only once. The sequencing input was peripheral blood. These receptors were taken from a human donor in a cohort sampled during active COVID-19.

This rearrangement joins TRBV2 to TRBJ2-5; 8 positions agree with TRBD1. This CDR3 region has 14 residues. CDR1 SNHLY and CDR2 FYNNEI come from the germline V gene. J was trimmed by 5 bases and V by 4 bases; bases with no gene match: 6. The CDR3 here is CASSVGRGQETQYF. DNA for the CDR3: TGTGCCAGCAGTGTAGGCAGGGGGCAGGAGACCCAGTACTTC.

The rearrangement joins TRBV6-5 to TRBJ1-5; TRBD1 agrees at 9 bases. Trimming took 6 bases from V and 4 from J; bases not matched to a gene: 4. The germline V gene encodes CDR1 MNHEY and CDR2 SVGAGI. There are 14 residues in the CDR3. Here the CDR3 DNA reads TGTGCCAGCAGGGAGACAGGGGGGAATCAGCCCCAGCATTTT. The encoded protein is CASRETGGNQPQHF.

The chain combines TRBV28 with TRBJ2-4; 7 bases match TRBD1. The CDR3 totals 16 residues. V shed 3 bases and J 3 bases; nucleotides not matched to a gene: 8. Germline values: CDR1 MDHEN, CDR2 SYDVKM. CDR3 bases: TGTGCCAGCAGTTTCCAGGGGGTCGGTGGCAAAAACATTCAGTACTTC. This codes for CASSFQGVGGKNIQYF.

The CDR3 protein is CATSRDSGADTQYF. DNA for the CDR3: TGTGCCACCAGCAGAGATTCGGGGGCAGATACGCAGTATTTT. This chain connects TRBV15 to TRBJ2-3; D might be TRBD2 (6 bases). V lost 0 bases and J lost 4, with 8 bases in between. CDR1 and CDR2 (germline): LNHNV, YYDKDF (reference sequence). This CDR3 has 14 amino acids.

V usage is TRBV7-3 and J usage is TRBJ2-7, with 10 bases matching TRBD2. The CDR3 length is 15 residues. Per germline, CDR1 SGHTA and CDR2 FQGTGA. The V and J ends lost 6 bases and 3 bases, in that order; junction bases with no gene match: 8. In nucleotides, the CDR3 is TGTGCCAGCAGTCAGACTAGCGGGCGAAACTACGAGCAGTACTTC. It translates to CASSQTSGRNYEQYF.

The V and J genes are TRBV19 and TRBJ1-2; TRBD1 aligns across 7 bases. V shed 5 bases and J 7 bases; nucleotides not matched to a gene: 4. Germline V lookup: CDR1 LNHDA, CDR2 SQIVND (reference sequence). The CDR3 is made up of 12 amino acids. The DNA of the CDR3 is TGTGCCAGTAGTTCGACAGGGAGTGGCTACACCTTC. Its protein is CASSSTGSGYTF.

The V call is TRBV3-1 (or the pseudogene TRBV3-2), the J call TRBJ2-7, with D possibly matching TRBD1 (5 bases). CDR1 LGHDT and CDR2 YNNKEL come from the germline V gene (reference sequence). The CDR3 is 13 residues long. The V end was cut by 2 bases, the J end by 4 bases, with 9 bases between. CDR3 residues: CASSQSDIYEQYF. In DNA, the CDR3 is TGTGCCAGCAGCCAATCGGACATTTACGAGCAGTACTTC.